Included here is one TCR beta chain sequence, with context. No antigen is known for it. The sample originates from a study of OX40 agonist ivuxolimab in advanced cancers. Whole-study context: The patients' treatment was ivuxolimab, an agonistic anti-OX40 (CD134) antibody. Having had anti-PD-1, anti-PD-L1 or anti-CTLA-4 therapy before was allowed, and 40% to 45% had some. Study-level points and caveats: Clonal expansion was among the lowest in partial responders at 0.1-3.0 mg/kg, especially CD8+.

The method was immunoSEQ multiplex PCR; TCRdb's version includes in-frame clones alone and lacks a portion of them. The repertoire has about 51,000 clones, around 80% of them found once; the top ten carry roughly 25%. CDR1 SSHAT and CDR2 FNYEAQ come from the germline V gene (reference sequence). With 5 bases removed from V and 3 bases from J, the gap between germline ends came to 14 bases. The CDR3 is 14 amino acids. This specimen consisted of CD4+ or CD8+ T cells sorted from blood, obtained in a trial of the OX40 agonist ivuxolimab. The V and J genes are TRBV7-7 and TRBJ2-7; tentatively, D is TRBD1 (6 bases). This receptor was identified in an adult with an advanced solid tumor such as melanoma, head and neck, liver or kidney cancer. Written as DNA, the CDR3 is TGTGCCAGCAGCATGTCGACAGGAAACTACGAGCAGTACTTC. The encoded protein is CASSMSTGNYEQYF.